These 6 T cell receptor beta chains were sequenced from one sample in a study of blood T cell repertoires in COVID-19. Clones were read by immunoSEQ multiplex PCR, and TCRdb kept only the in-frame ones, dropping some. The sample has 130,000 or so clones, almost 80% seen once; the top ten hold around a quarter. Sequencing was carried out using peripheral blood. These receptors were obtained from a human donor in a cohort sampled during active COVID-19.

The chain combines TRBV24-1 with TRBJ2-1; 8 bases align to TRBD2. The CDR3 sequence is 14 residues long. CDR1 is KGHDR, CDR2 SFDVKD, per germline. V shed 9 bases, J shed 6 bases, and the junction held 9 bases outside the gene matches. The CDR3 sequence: CATQPRGGSNEQFF. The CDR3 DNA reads TGTGCCACCCAGCCCCGCGGGGGGAGCAATGAGCAGTTCTTC.

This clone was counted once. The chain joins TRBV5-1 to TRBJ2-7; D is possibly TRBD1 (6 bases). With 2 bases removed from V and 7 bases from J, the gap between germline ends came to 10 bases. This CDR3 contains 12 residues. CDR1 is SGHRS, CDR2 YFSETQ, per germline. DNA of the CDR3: TGCGCCAGCAGCTTACAGGGTAATGAGCAGTACTTC. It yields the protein CASSLQGNEQYF.

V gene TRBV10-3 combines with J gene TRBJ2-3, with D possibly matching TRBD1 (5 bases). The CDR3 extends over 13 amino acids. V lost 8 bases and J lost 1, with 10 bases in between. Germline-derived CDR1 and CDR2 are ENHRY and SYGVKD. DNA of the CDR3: TGTGCCATCCTACCGACAGGCACAGATACGCAGTATTTT. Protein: CAILPTGTDTQYF.

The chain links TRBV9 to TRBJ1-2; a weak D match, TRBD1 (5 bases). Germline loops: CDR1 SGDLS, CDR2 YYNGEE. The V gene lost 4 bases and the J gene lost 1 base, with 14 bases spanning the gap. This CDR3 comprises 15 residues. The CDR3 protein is CASSPGNRVNYGYTF. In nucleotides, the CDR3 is TGTGCCAGCAGCCCAGGGAACAGAGTTAACTATGGCTACACCTTC.

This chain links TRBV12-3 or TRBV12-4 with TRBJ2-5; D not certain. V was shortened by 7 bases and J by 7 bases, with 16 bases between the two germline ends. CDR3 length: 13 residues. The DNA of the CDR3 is TGTGCCAGCACCCCTGGAGTTGAAGGGACCCAGTACTTC. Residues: CASTPGVEGTQYF.

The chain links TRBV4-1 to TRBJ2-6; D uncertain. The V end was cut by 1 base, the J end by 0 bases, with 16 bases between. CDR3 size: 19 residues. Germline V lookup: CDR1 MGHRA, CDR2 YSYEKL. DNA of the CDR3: TGCGCCAGCAGCCAAGTTGGTGGTCGTCAGCGCTCTGGGGCCAACGTCCTGACTTTC. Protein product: CASSQVGGRQRSGANVLTF.